A single sample is the source of the 6 T cell receptor beta chains below, sequenced in a study of cytomegalovirus exposure and HLA in healthy donors. The PCR ran on 60 Vbeta and 13 Jbeta primers. Assay: immunoSEQ multiplex PCR; the TCRdb copy retains only in-frame clones and omits some. Of 120,000 or so clones listed, roughly 80% are singletons. The sequenced sample consisted of PBMCs. Receptors were obtained from a woman aged 50 to 60 in good health and CMV-seronegative.

The chain links TRBV28 to TRBJ2-5; D possibly corresponds to TRBD1 (5 bases). Germline CDR1 is MDHEN and CDR2 is SYDVKM. There are 14 residues in the CDR3. V shed 6 bases and J shed 5 bases, with 16 bases lying between them. CDR3 sequence (DNA): TGTGCCAGCAGCCGAGGACAAAGTGGGGAGACCCAGTACTTC. Its protein is CASSRGQSGETQYF.

This clone was observed once. The genes are TRBV9 and TRBJ2-7; D not resolved. There are 12 residues in the CDR3. The germline V gene has CDR1 SGDLS and CDR2 YYNGEE. V was trimmed by 2 bases and J by 5 bases, leaving 8 bases between them. CDR3 coding DNA: TGTGCCAGCAGCGTTGGCGCGGACGAGCAGTACTTC. This encodes CASSVGADEQYF.

The chain recombines TRBV11-2 with TRBJ2-7; 9 bases are a match to TRBD2. Germline V gene data show CDR1 as SGHAT and CDR2 as FQNNGV. This CDR3 contains 17 residues. Germline trimming cut 4 bases from V and 2 bases from J; bases unmatched to any gene: 12. The CDR3: CASSSPRESGRTYEQYF. CDR3 sequence (DNA): TGTGCCAGCAGCTCCCCTAGGGAAAGCGGGAGGACCTACGAGCAGTACTTC.

The rearrangement links TRBV4-1 to TRBJ1-3; D might be TRBD1 (5 bases). V lost 2 bases, J lost 0 bases, and 11 bases lay in between. There are 16 residues in the CDR3. Germline assignment: CDR1 MGHRA and CDR2 YSYEKL. The CDR3 reads CASSQSGQRSGNTIYF. The CDR3 region has the DNA TGCGCCAGCAGCCAATCAGGGCAGCGCTCTGGAAACACCATATATTTT.

For this clone: A read error may produce the germline difference seen at one junction end. The chain has TRBV7-9 and TRBJ1-3, with a possible D match to TRBD1 (5 bases). Germline values: CDR1 SEHNR, CDR2 FQNEAQ (reference sequence). The CDR3 is made up of 19 amino acids. In nucleotides, the CDR3 is TGTTCCAGCAGCTTAAGGGTATCGACAGAGGCTATCTCTGGAAACACCATATATTTT. It encodes CSSSLRVSTEAISGNTIYF.

The V and J genes are TRBV7-9 and TRBJ2-2; no clear D. This CDR3 has 17 amino acids. CDR1 is SEHNR and CDR2 is FQNEAQ in the germline V gene (reference sequence). The V gene lost 1 base and the J gene lost 0 bases, with 12 bases spanning the gap. CDR3 in amino acids: CASSLVVARSNTGELFF. DNA for the CDR3: TGTGCCAGCAGCTTAGTGGTAGCCAGATCGAACACCGGGGAGCTGTTTTTT.